This T cell receptor beta chain was identified in a study of blood T cells in healthy people across ages. This clonotype has at least ten counts. Together with a sample-barcoded 5' primer, a J-beta primer mix was included in a second PCR lasting roughly 7 to 11 cycles. Each CDR3 protein is one row after TCRdb ran MiXCR on the 5' RACE reads. The sample has 750,000 to 1,000,000 distinct CDR3 sequences; approximately 32% are singletons. The germline V gene encodes CDR1 SGDLS and CDR2 YYNGEE. The CDR3 runs to 14 residues. With 2 bases clipped from V and 8 bases from J, the junction kept 2 bases outside the gene matches. These sequences were also reported in another study, on T cells of mothers and their children. This second study says: For each mother, over 8 million TCR beta CDR3 reads were obtained, and for each child, about 3 million.

The receptor was isolated from a woman aged 40 to 50 in good health. Source material: blood. V is TRBV9 and J is TRBJ2-1; 12 bases fit TRBD2. The CDR3 spells CASSVGLAGHEQFF. CDR3 bases: TGTGCCAGCAGCGTCGGACTAGCGGGGCATGAGCAGTTCTTC.